This TCR beta chain is drawn from a study of early T cells in non-severe SARS-CoV-2 infection. Unique molecular identifiers (one per individual cDNA molecule) were attached. Using its own MiXCR run on the 5' RACE reads, TCRdb lists one record per CDR3 protein. The data hold over 95,000 distinct CDR3 sequences, with around 16% observed a single time. This clonotype was detected only a few times. The CDR3 has 19 amino acids. Germline values: CDR1 SGHDN, CDR2 FVKESK. V shed 4 bases, J shed 2 bases, and the junction held 16 bases outside the gene matches. This chain joins TRBV14 and TRBJ2-1; 8 positions agree with TRBD2. The source of this sequence is an adult who was a healthcare worker with PCR-confirmed SARS-CoV-2 infection or an uninfected control (not recorded which). Sequences were obtained from whole blood. This chain's CDR3 is CASSLPSGREGRAYNEQFF. In DNA, the CDR3 is TGTGCCAGCAGCCTCCCTTCGGGACGGGAGGGCCGGGCCTACAATGAGCAGTTCTTC.